One and the same sample provided the 10 T cell receptor beta chains below, sequenced in a study of blood T cell repertoires in COVID-19. TCRdb's copy holds only in-frame clones and misses some; the assay was immunoSEQ multiplex PCR. The sample records 270,000 or so clones, roughly 90% being singletons. The specimen sequenced was PBMCs or T cells enriched from blood (not recorded which). The receptors shown here come from a woman between 35 and 50 years old with acute COVID-19.

The chain's CDR3 is CASSPSQGAWTEAFF. Here the CDR3 DNA reads TGTGCCAGCAGCCCCAGCCAGGGGGCATGGACTGAAGCTTTCTTT. This chain uses TRBV14 with TRBJ1-1; TRBD1 agrees at 8 bases. There are 15 residues in the CDR3. CDR1 is SGHDN, CDR2 FVKESK, per germline. Trimming removed 4 bases from V and 5 bases from J; junction bases left unmatched: 9.

The V gene is TRBV6-5, the J gene TRBJ1-4; D is perhaps TRBD1 (5 bases). The CDR3 is made up of 11 amino acids. Trimming removed 8 bases from V and 5 bases from J, with 6 bases in between. The germline V gene has CDR1 MNHEY and CDR2 SVGAGI. CDR3 nucleotide sequence: TGTGCCAGCCGACAGAATGAAAAACTGTTTTTT. Translating it yields CASRQNEKLFF.

The chain is built from TRBV28 and TRBJ2-6; 7 nucleotides align to TRBD1. CDR3 size: 15 residues. Losses at the gene ends were 7 bases for V and 6 bases for J; bases not matched to a gene: 9. Germline-derived CDR1 and CDR2 are MDHEN and SYDVKM. The CDR3 loop reads CASTTGTVAANVLTF. CDR3 in DNA: TGTGCCAGCACGACCGGGACAGTTGCGGCCAACGTCCTGACTTTC.

The genes are TRBV21-1 and TRBJ1-2; the table calls TRBD1, which could not be checked here. TRBV21-1 is flagged as a pseudogene. The CDR3 totals 14 residues. The CDR3 nucleotides are TGTGCCAGCAGCAAAGATAGGGGAAACTATGGCTACACCTTC. This gives the protein CASSKDRGNYGYTF.

The chain joins TRBV6-5 to TRBJ1-2, with 9 bases aligning to TRBD1. V shed 6 bases, J shed 4 bases, and the junction held 3 bases outside the gene matches. CDR1 is MNHEY, CDR2 SVGAGI, per germline. The CDR3 is 13 amino acids. The CDR3 is CASRTGGGYGYTF. The DNA for the CDR3 is TGTGCCAGCAGAACAGGGGGCGGCTATGGCTACACCTTC.

This clone was detected a few times. The chain is built from TRBV2 and TRBJ1-4; TRBD1 matches 9 bases. Trimming took 6 bases from V and 8 from J; bases not matched to a gene: 7. This CDR3 is 14 amino acids long. Looked up from germline, CDR1 is SNHLY and CDR2 is FYNNEI. The CDR3: CASRLQGAVEKLFF. The CDR3 DNA reads as TGTGCCAGCAGATTACAGGGGGCTGTAGAAAAACTGTTTTTT. The whole variable domain, remainder taken from reference TRBV2 and TRBJ1-4, is EPEVTQTPSHQVTQMGQEVILRCVPISNHLYFYWYRQILGQKVEFLVSFYNNEISEKSEIFDDQFSVERPDGSNFTLKIRSTKLEDSAMYFCASRLQGAVEKLFFGSGTQLSVL.

This chain joins TRBV9 and TRBJ2-1; D gene uncertain. The CDR3 runs to 12 residues. V lost 4 bases to trimming and J lost 10 bases, with 12 bases between them. Germline values: CDR1 SGDLS, CDR2 YYNGEE. The CDR3 region is CASSRTKLEQFF. The CDR3 DNA reads TGTGCCAGCAGCCGAACTAAACTGGAGCAGTTCTTC.

The chain uses TRBV11-2 and TRBJ2-1; 8 bases are shared with TRBD1. The germline gives CDR1 SGHAT, CDR2 FQNNGV. This CDR3 spans 15 amino acids. Trimming cost V 7 bases and J 8 bases; bases outside gene matches: 13. The CDR3 DNA reads as TGTGCCAGCACCGAGAGGACAGGGTTTGTAGATGAGCAGTTCTTC. Its translation: CASTERTGFVDEQFF.

The V gene is TRBV30, the J gene TRBJ1-1; D remains unclear. Per germline, CDR1 GTSNPN and CDR2 SVGIG (reference sequence). The CDR3 runs 13 residues. V lost 4 bases, J lost 0 bases, and 9 bases lay in between. CDR3 loop: CAWNQKMNTEAFF. The CDR3 DNA reads TGTGCCTGGAATCAGAAGATGAACACTGAAGCTTTCTTT.

The chain recombines TRBV5-1 with TRBJ1-1; 7 nucleotides line up with TRBD1. V lost 4 bases, J lost 0 bases, and 6 bases stayed unmatched. The germline gives CDR1 SGHRS, CDR2 YFSETQ. The CDR3 totals 15 residues. CDR3 DNA: TGCGCCAGCAGCGGGGACAGTCTCATGAACACTGAAGCTTTCTTT. It codes for CASSGDSLMNTEAFF.